Sequencing of this T cell receptor beta chain was carried out in a study of blood T cell repertoires in COVID-19. On the study more broadly: Researchers got acute and convalescent COVID-19 samples from the United States, Italy and Spain.

In this sample, this clone turned up once. Recruitment covered about two dozen US areas and drew participants whose ages spanned about 18 to 90 years. Grouping used clinical history reported by participants in a survey and questionnaire. Exposed enrollees had met someone with a PCR-confirmed or clinician-diagnosed COVID-19 case at some point within the 2 weeks before study entry. The data were produced by immunoSEQ multiplex PCR, yet TCRdb's version contains in-frame clones alone and is incomplete. The table lists 200,000 to 250,000 clones, 90% of them singletons. The sequencing sample was made of PBMCs or T cells enriched from blood (not recorded which). The sequence was collected from a man aged 25 to 40 who had been exposed to COVID-19.

CDR3 region: CASQSGGENEQFF. The CDR3, as DNA: TGTGCCAGCCAAAGCGGGGGGGAGAATGAGCAGTTCTTC. The V call is TRBV2, the J call TRBJ2-1, with 10 bases aligning to TRBD2. This CDR3 has 13 residues. Germline lookup yields CDR1 SNHLY and CDR2 FYNNEI. Trimming removed 8 bases from V and 7 bases from J; junction bases left unmatched: 5.